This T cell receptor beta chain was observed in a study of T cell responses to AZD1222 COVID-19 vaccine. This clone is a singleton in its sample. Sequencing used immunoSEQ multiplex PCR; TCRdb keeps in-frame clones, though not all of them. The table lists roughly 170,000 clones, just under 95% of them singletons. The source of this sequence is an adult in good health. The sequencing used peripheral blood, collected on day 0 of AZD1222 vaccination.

For the CDR3, the DNA is TGTGCCAGCAGCGTTGAGCAGGTGATTGGACTAAACACTGAAGCTTTCTTT. It yields the protein CASSVEQVIGLNTEAFF. The rearrangement uses TRBV9 and TRBJ1-1, with no clear D. Germline CDR1 is SGDLS and CDR2 is YYNGEE. Trimming removed 2 bases from V and 2 bases from J, with 19 bases in between. CDR3 size: 17 residues.